Listed below are T cell receptor beta chains from one sample, sequenced in a study of graft-versus-host responses after intestinal transplantation. This table comes from immunoSEQ multiplex PCR, and its TCRdb copy is limited to in-frame clones, with some not included. The profile shows about 98,000 clones, roughly 83% of them singletons. Specimen: PBMCs, collected 255 days after intestinal transplant. Receptor source: a human patient who received an intestinal transplant, so some T cells may come from the graft donor. CDR3s include the opening cysteine and the closing phenylalanine or tryptophan. D genes are given only for firm matches. Only some rows state a clone size, as once, few, many or a class for expanded clones.

TRBV6-5,.,.,TRBJ1-1,TGTGCCAGCAGTTACTCCCTTTTCACTGAAGCTTTCTTT,CASSYSLFTEAFF
TRBV4-1,.,TRBD2,TRBJ2-5,TGCGCCAGCAGCCAAGTCTGGCGAAGCGGGGGGGCGGAGACCCAGTACTTC,CASSQVWRSGGAETQYF
TRBV4-2,.,.,TRBJ2-2,TGTGCCAGCAGCCAAGTCGAGGAGAACACCGGGGAGCTGTTTTTT,CASSQVEENTGELFF
TRBV5-6,.,.,TRBJ1-4,TGTGCCAGCAGCTTGAGACAGCCTAATGAAAAACTGTTTTTT,CASSLRQPNEKLFF
TRBV6-5,.,TRBD1,TRBJ2-2,TGTGCCACCTTGGACAGGACCACCGGGGAGCTGTTTTTT,CATLDRTTGELFF
TRBV30,once,TRBD1,TRBJ2-3,TGTGCCTGGAGTTCTCGGGACAGGGGGCGAGATACGCAGTATTTT,CAWSSRDRGRDTQYF
TRBV19,.,.,TRBJ1-2,TGTGCCAGTAGGGGGATGAGACAAACCGACTATGGCTACACCTTC,CASRGMRQTDYGYTF
TRBV5-1,.,TRBD1,TRBJ1-2,TGCGCCAGCAGCTTTAAAACAGGGGGCGCAGAGGGAAACTATGGCTACACCTTC,CASSFKTGGAEGNYGYTF
TRBV4-1,.,TRBD1,TRBJ1-5,TGCGCCAGCAGCCAGAAGACAGGGTCTGGCGGTCAGCCCCAGCATTTT,CASSQKTGSGGQPQHF
TRBV15,.,TRBD2,TRBJ2-5,TGTGCCACCAGCACCCCGGTGGGGGGAGGGATGCAGACCCAGTACTTC,CATSTPVGGGMQTQYF
TRBV6-4,.,.,TRBJ2-5,TGTGCCAGCAGTGACTCGACCCAGGGTGGGGAGACCCAGTACTTC,CASSDSTQGGETQYF
TRBV2,.,.,TRBJ1-2,TGTGCCAGCAGTCAGTCAGGGTATGGCTACACCTTC,CASSQSGYGYTF
TRBV9,once,TRBD1,TRBJ2-5,TGTGCCAGCAGCGTAGGTTGGGACAGGGGTATCCAGACCCAGTACTTC,CASSVGWDRGIQTQYF
TRBV4-1,once,.,TRBJ1-6,TGCGCCAGCAGTCATCGGCCGAATTCACCCCTCCACTTT,CASSHRPNSPLHF
TRBV15,.,.,TRBJ2-2,TGTGCCACCAGCAGAGATTGGACGAACACCGGGGAGCTGTTTTTT,CATSRDWTNTGELFF
TRBV27,.,TRBD1,TRBJ2-1,TGTGCCAGCAGTTTATTGGCAGGGGGCCCTGAGCAGTTCTTC,CASSLLAGGPEQFF
TRBV5-4,.,TRBD2,TRBJ2-1,TGTGCCAGCAGCTTGGTGGGCGGGGGGACGTACAATGAGCAGTTCTTC,CASSLVGGGTYNEQFF
TRBV28,few,.,TRBJ1-2,TGTGCCAGCAGTCCCCGGTGGGCAGGGAGGGACTATGGCTACACCTTC,CASSPRWAGRDYGYTF
TRBV19,once,.,TRBJ1-2,TGTGCCAGTACCAATTCGGTGGACTATGGCTACACCTTC,CASTNSVDYGYTF
TRBV7-9,.,.,TRBJ1-2,TGTGCCAGCAGCTTATCCGTTGAGGCCGGCTACACCTTC,CASSLSVEAGYTF
TRBV7-2,few,.,TRBJ2-7,TGTGCCAGCAGCTTCCAGGCTAGCGCTTTCCACGAGCAGTACTTC,CASSFQASAFHEQYF
TRBV6-5,once,TRBD1,TRBJ1-4,TGTGCCAGCAGTCCTATAACAGGGGGGAACGAAAAACTGTTTTTT,CASSPITGGNEKLFF
TRBV15,.,TRBD1,TRBJ2-5,TGTGCCACCGACCCAGGGGGCGGCGGAGAGACCCAGTACTTC,CATDPGGGGETQYF
TRBV5-8,.,TRBD2,TRBJ2-7,TGTGCCAGCAGCGGGAGGGTTCTAAAGGGCTACGAGCAGTACTTC,CASSGRVLKGYEQYF
TRBV9,.,TRBD2,TRBJ2-1,TGTGCCAGCAGCGTCAGCGGGGGGGAAAATGAGCAGTTCTTC,CASSVSGGENEQFF
TRBV28,.,.,TRBJ2-7,TGTGCCAGCAATGGGGACTCCTACGAGCAGTACTTC,CASNGDSYEQYF
TRBV18,.,.,TRBJ2-1,TGTGCCAGCTCACCACTTTCGGACAATGAGCAGTTCTTC,CASSPLSDNEQFF
TRBV7-3,.,TRBD1,TRBJ1-2,TGTGCCAGCAGCCCTGGACAGGGGCCCTATGGCTACACCTTC,CASSPGQGPYGYTF
TRBV5-1,.,.,TRBJ2-7,TGCGCCAGCAGCTTTGGCACAGTGTCCTACGAGCAGTACTTC,CASSFGTVSYEQYF
TRBV5-6,.,TRBD1,TRBJ1-5,TGTGCCAGCAGCTTGCACGGAGGGGGCTGGGACAATCAGCCCCAGCATTTT,CASSLHGGGWDNQPQHF
TRBV2,.,.,TRBJ1-2,TGTGCCAGCAGGAACAGGGTAGCGAACTATGGCTACACCTTC,CASRNRVANYGYTF
TRBV19,.,TRBD1,TRBJ2-7,TGTGCCAGTAGTATAGCTGGACAGGGAGGTGGCCCCTACGAGCAGTACTTC,CASSIAGQGGGPYEQYF
TRBV4-1,.,.,TRBJ2-1,TGCGCCAGCAGCCAAGAGGTTGTGGGGAGCCCCCCCTACAATGAGCAGTTCTTC,CASSQEVVGSPPYNEQFF
TRBV2,.,.,TRBJ2-1,TGTGCCAGCAGTGAGTGGGGGAGTGTCAATGAGCAGTTCTTC,CASSEWGSVNEQFF
TRBV18,.,.,TRBJ1-5,TGTGCCAGCTCTCCGGTAGGAGGGCATAGCAATCAGCCCCAGCATTTT,CASSPVGGHSNQPQHF
TRBV4-1,.,.,TRBJ1-2,TGCGCCAGCAGCCAAGTTGACAACTATGGCTACACCTTC,CASSQVDNYGYTF
TRBV29-1,once,.,TRBJ2-7,TGCAGCGTTGAATTTCAGGAGGGTGGGTACGAGCAGTACTTC,CSVEFQEGGYEQYF
TRBV18,.,TRBD1,TRBJ2-7,TGTGCCAGCTCACCTAGGGACAGTGGAAGCTCCTACGGGCAGTACTTC,CASSPRDSGSSYGQYF
TRBV5-4,.,.,TRBJ2-7,TGTGCCAGCAGCTTTGGGGGGACCAGCGAGCAGTACTTC,CASSFGGTSEQYF
TRBV10-3,.,.,TRBJ2-3,TGTGCCATCAGTGTCCGACAGGGAGGCACAGAAGATACGCAGTATTTT,CAISVRQGGTEDTQYF
TRBV2,.,.,TRBJ1-2,TGTGCCATTGTGGGGCGGCGATCCTATGGCTACACCTTC,CAIVGRRSYGYTF
TRBV7-8,.,.,TRBJ2-6,TGTGCCAGCAGCCCGGCGGGCAGGCCTGGGGCCAACGTCCTGACTTTC,CASSPAGRPGANVLTF
TRBV2,.,TRBD2,TRBJ2-7,TGTGCCAGCAGTACCAGCGGGAGGGCCCGGTACGAGCAGTACTTC,CASSTSGRARYEQYF
TRBV19,.,.,TRBJ1-2,TGTGCCAGTAGCACACAACCCCCCTATGGCTACACCTTC,CASSTQPPYGYTF